Following are 13 T cell receptor beta chains from one sample sequenced in a study of blood T cell repertoires in COVID-19. TCRdb keeps only in-frame clones here, not all; method: immunoSEQ multiplex PCR. The sample has hundreds of thousands of clones, around 87% seen once. The sequenced sample consisted of PBMCs or T cells enriched from blood (not recorded which). These receptors came from a woman aged 50 to 60 who had recovered from COVID-19.

The V gene is TRBV9, the J gene TRBJ2-3; D may be TRBD1 (6 bases). Germline V gene data show CDR1 as SGDLS and CDR2 as YYNGEE. V was trimmed by 0 bases and J by 6 bases, leaving 20 bases between them. This CDR3 is built from 17 residues. CDR3 nucleotides: TGTGCCAGCAGCGTAGCCGGACAGTGGGCTACGACTGATACGCAGTATTTT. Protein: CASSVAGQWATTDTQYF.

The genes are TRBV10-3 and TRBJ2-1; 14 bases map to TRBD2. The CDR3 is 13 residues long. Losses at the gene ends were 10 bases for V and 8 bases for J; bases not matched to a gene: 4. CDR1 is ENHRY, CDR2 SYGVKD, per germline. The CDR3 region has the DNA TGTGCCACGACTAGCGGGAGGGCCTATGAGCAGTTCTTC. Translation gives CATTSGRAYEQFF.

The chain combines TRBV10-1 with TRBJ2-3; 10 positions match TRBD1. The CDR3 has 15 amino acids. The germline V gene has CDR1 WNHNN and CDR2 SYGVQD (reference sequence). The ends lost 10 bases at V and 2 bases at J; junction bases unmatched: 9. In nucleotides, the CDR3 is TGCGCCACCGGTCTGGGACAGGGGTACACAGATACGCAGTATTTT. This translates into CATGLGQGYTDTQYF.

The chain is built from TRBV9 and TRBJ1-1, with a possible D match to TRBD1 (6 bases). Deletions cut 4 bases from V and 2 bases from J, with 12 bases between. Per germline, CDR1 SGDLS and CDR2 YYNGEE. The CDR3 contains 14 residues. CDR3: CASSRQGGNTEAFF. DNA for the CDR3: TGTGCCAGCAGCCGACAAGGGGGAAACACTGAAGCTTTCTTT.

In its sample, this clone was seen a few times. The chain joins TRBV5-1 to TRBJ2-1; the D is unclear. There are 15 residues in the CDR3. Per the germline V gene, CDR1 is SGHRS and CDR2 is YFSETQ. Trimming removed 6 bases at V and 1 base at J, with 14 bases between. The CDR3 loop is CASKIVGLSYNEQFF. CDR3 DNA: TGCGCCAGCAAGATTGTCGGTCTTTCCTACAATGAGCAGTTCTTC.

The chain is built from TRBV19 and TRBJ2-1, with 7 bases aligning to TRBD2. The CDR3 runs 21 residues. CDR1 and CDR2 (germline): LNHDA, SQIVND (reference sequence). V gave up 2 bases and J gave up 2 bases; unmatched junction bases: 21. The CDR3 reads CASSISPAGGRGSGTYNEQFF. The CDR3 DNA reads TGTGCCAGTAGTATATCGCCGGCTGGTGGGAGGGGTTCGGGGACCTACAATGAGCAGTTCTTC.

This chain uses TRBV28 with TRBJ2-7; D possibly corresponds to TRBD2 (5 bases). The CDR3 covers 13 residues. Germline V gene data show CDR1 as MDHEN and CDR2 as SYDVKM. V was cut by 3 bases and J by 2 bases, with 8 bases left in between. The CDR3 is CASSFVATYEQYF. CDR3 bases: TGTGCCAGCAGTTTTGTAGCGACCTACGAGCAGTACTTC.

This chain uses TRBV10-1 with TRBJ2-7, with D unclear. CDR1 and CDR2 (germline): WNHNN, SYGVQD (reference sequence). Trimming cost V 0 bases and J 6 bases, with 9 bases left between them. The CDR3 has 13 residues. CDR3 nucleotides: TGCGCCAGCAGTGAGTCGAGTCGCTCCGAGCAGTACTTC. This codes for CASSESSRSEQYF.

The rearrangement uses TRBV27 and TRBJ1-4; D unresolved. The V and J ends lost 6 bases and 8 bases respectively, with 16 bases between them. The germline CDR1 and CDR2 sequences are MNHEY and SMNVEV (reference sequence). This CDR3 comprises 14 residues. The CDR3 DNA reads as TGTGCCAGCAGCGTATACCCTTCCTACGAAAAACTGTTTTTT. The encoded protein is CASSVYPSYEKLFF.

The chain has TRBV7-9 and TRBJ1-3; D uncertain. The CDR3 is made up of 18 amino acids. V dropped 2 bases and J dropped 4 bases, with 21 bases sitting between them. Germline V gene lookup returns CDR1 SEHNR and CDR2 FQNEAQ (reference sequence). CDR3 sequence (DNA): TGTGCCAGCAGCTTAATATCGCTACGGGTTTTGGCGGGAAACACCATATATTTT. Encoded protein: CASSLISLRVLAGNTIYF.

CDR3 amino acids: CASSEGGRANEQFF. CDR3 in DNA: TGTGCCAGCAGCGAGGGCGGGAGGGCAAATGAGCAGTTCTTC. The chain joins TRBV28 to TRBJ2-1, with 9 bases aligning to TRBD2. The CDR3 runs to 14 residues. V was clipped by 6 bases and J by 7 bases; unmatched bases: 7. Looked up from germline, CDR1 is MDHEN and CDR2 is SYDVKM.

Here the CDR3 DNA reads TGTGCCTGGAGTTTGACAGTTAATGGCTACACCTTC. This sequence encodes CAWSLTVNGYTF. This chain links TRBV30 with TRBJ1-2; the D gene is possibly TRBD1 (5 bases). The CDR3 has 12 residues. V lost 2 bases and J 6 bases, leaving 10 bases between the germline ends. In germline, CDR1 is GTSNPN, CDR2 SVGIG (reference sequence).

This sequence joins TRBV24-1 and TRBJ2-7; TRBD1 matches 8 bases. This CDR3 comprises 14 residues. CDR1 and CDR2 from the germline V gene are KGHDR and SFDVKD. The V segment lost 3 bases and the J segment 1 base; nucleotides outside the gene matches: 1. The CDR3 DNA follows: TGTGCCACCAGTGATGGGACAGGATCCTACGAGCAGTACTTC. Residues: CATSDGTGSYEQYF.